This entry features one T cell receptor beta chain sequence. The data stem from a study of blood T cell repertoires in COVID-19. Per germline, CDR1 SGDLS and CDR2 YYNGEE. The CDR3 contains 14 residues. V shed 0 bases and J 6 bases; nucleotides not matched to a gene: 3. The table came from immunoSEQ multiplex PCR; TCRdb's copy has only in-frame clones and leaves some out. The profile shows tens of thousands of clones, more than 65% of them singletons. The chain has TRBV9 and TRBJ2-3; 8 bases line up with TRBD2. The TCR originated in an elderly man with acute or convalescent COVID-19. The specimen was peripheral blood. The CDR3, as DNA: TGTGCCAGCAGCGTAGCGGGAGGGAAGGATACGCAGTATTTT. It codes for CASSVAGGKDTQYF.